This T cell receptor (beta chain) was recorded in a study of blood T cell repertoires in COVID-19. About the study: PBMCs, B-cell-depleted T cells, or T cells were the source of the cDNA or gDNA that made up the material.

Adults between about 18 and 89 years of age took part from 24 US areas. Cohorts were assigned according to the clinical history that participants reported. Germline V CDR1 and CDR2: KGHDR, SFDVKD. This CDR3 contains 18 residues. Unmatched junction bases numbered 15, after V lost 3 bases and J lost 4 bases. Methods used by the authors: Reference gene primer amplification in the assay estimated nucleated cell counts. Sequenced by immunoSEQ multiplex PCR; TCRdb stores in-frame clones only, minus some. That table furnishes V, J and clone size, whereas the DNA furnished D and trimming. The profile covers roughly 240,000 clones, with around 90% appearing a single time and around 0.85% taken by the ten largest. This clone was seen a single time.

The rearrangement links TRBV24-1 to TRBJ2-5; 8 bases fit TRBD1. The sequence came from a middle-aged man who had been exposed to COVID-19. Sequenced: PBMCs or T cells enriched from blood (not recorded which). CDR3 in amino acids: CATSDRLGQGRLRETQYF. DNA for the CDR3: TGTGCCACCAGTGATCGACTCGGACAGGGTCGATTAAGAGAGACCCAGTACTTC.